The T cell receptor (beta chain) under discussion was sequenced for a study of T cell repertoires in cytomegalovirus infection. For the study at large: Well-studied HLA-B-restricted CMV epitopes were used in the study alongside recently identified HLA-C-restricted ones. An indication of both CMV infection and matching HLA type came from public TCR beta signatures.

Only a few counts were recorded for this clonotype. Its antigen is not known. TCRdb re-called the reads through MiXCR, storing one row per CDR3 protein. The sample comprises just under 500,000 distinct CDR3 sequences, 25% to 35% of which are singletons, and about a sixth rests with the top ten. Whole-study findings and limits: Identification of carriers of CMV plus the relevant HLA was performed using cumulative public TCR beta family frequency.

The V and J ends lost 5 bases and 5 bases respectively, with 16 bases between them. The CDR3 covers 15 residues. CDR1 is ENHRY and CDR2 is SYGVKD in the germline V gene. The chain has TRBV10-3 and TRBJ1-3; maybe TRBD1 (5 bases). The sequence derives from a human donor in good health (CMV status not recorded). Some clones in this sample may be carry-over from other donors' samples. The sequenced sample was cultured PBMCs, obtained from culture after CMV antigen stimulation. The DNA for the CDR3 is TGTGCCATCAGTCCTTACACGGGGGACCGAAACACCATATATTTT. It is translated as CAISPYTGDRNTIYF.